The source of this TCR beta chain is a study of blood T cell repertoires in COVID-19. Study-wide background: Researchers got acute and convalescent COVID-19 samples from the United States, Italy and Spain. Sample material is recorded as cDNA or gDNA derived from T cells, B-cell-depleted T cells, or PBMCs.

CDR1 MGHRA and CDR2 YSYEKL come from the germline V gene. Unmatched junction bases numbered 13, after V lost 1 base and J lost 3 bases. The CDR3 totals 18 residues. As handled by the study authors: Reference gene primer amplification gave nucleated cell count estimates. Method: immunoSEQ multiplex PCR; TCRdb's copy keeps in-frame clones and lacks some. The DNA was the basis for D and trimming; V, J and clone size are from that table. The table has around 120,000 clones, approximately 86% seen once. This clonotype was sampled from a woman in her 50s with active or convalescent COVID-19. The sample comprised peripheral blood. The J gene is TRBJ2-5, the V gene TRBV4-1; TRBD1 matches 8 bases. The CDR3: CASSQVFRTGIGKETQYF. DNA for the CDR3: TGCGCCAGCAGCCAAGTCTTCCGGACAGGGATTGGTAAAGAGACCCAGTACTTC.